The T cell receptor (beta chain) described here comes from a study of T cell responses to AZD1222 COVID-19 vaccine. Study conclusions and caveats: Two AZD1222 administrations were followed by greater Spike-specific TCR breadth and depth.

Only in-frame clones appear in the TCRdb table, and some are missing; sequencing was by immunoSEQ multiplex PCR. The sample includes about 150,000 clones, approximately 90% seen only once; the top ten take more than 6.5%. Concerning this clone: The antigen remains unidentified.

This sequence was found in an adult who had recovered from COVID-19. The starting material was peripheral blood, obtained after recovery from COVID-19.

In nucleotides, the CDR3 is TGTGCCAGCAGTTACGGGGCCGGAAGCAATCAGCCCCAGCATTTT. Encoded protein: CASSYGAGSNQPQHF. The chain combines TRBV6-6 with TRBJ1-5; a weak D match, TRBD1 (5 bases). The V end lost 2 bases, the J end lost 1 base, and 9 bases lay between the germline ends. The CDR3 has 15 residues. CDR1 and CDR2 from the germline V gene are MNHNY and SVGAGI (reference sequence).